Listed below are T cell receptor beta chains from one sample, sequenced in a study of T-cell reconstitution after alpha-beta-depleted transplantation in children. TCRdb re-derived calls from the PCR reads in MiXCR, one entry per CDR3 protein. The sample records some 200,000 distinct CDR3 sequences, roughly 10% being singletons. Material: PBMCs from the stem cell graft donor, obtained from the stem cell graft. The receptors stem from a human donor who donated a stem cell graft to a child with acute lymphoblastic leukemia. Both conserved end residues are trimmed from each CDR3.

ASILSGVGQPQH	TRBV12-3/TRBV12-4	TRBJ1-5
ASSLIGGNGYT	TRBV27	TRBJ1-2
ASSSGQGSNQPQH	TRBV3-1	TRBJ1-5
ASSAKGLAIDEQF	TRBV6-5	TRBJ2-1
ASRNMEGGSEKLF	TRBV25-1	TRBJ1-4
SARGTSGDYNEQF	TRBV20-1	TRBJ2-1
ASSLVNTEAF	TRBV5-1	TRBJ1-1
ASSDVSGGSHDEQY	TRBV25-1	TRBJ2-7
ASSINQGRSSNQPQH	TRBV6-1	TRBJ1-5
ASRSQGANYGYT	TRBV5-1	TRBJ1-2
SASVESRNNSPLH	TRBV20-1	TRBJ1-6
ASSSGINQEDTQY	TRBV5-1	TRBJ2-3
ASSFGDPTNEKLF	TRBV5-1	TRBJ1-4
ASSWAGVRSGELF	TRBV6-5	TRBJ2-2